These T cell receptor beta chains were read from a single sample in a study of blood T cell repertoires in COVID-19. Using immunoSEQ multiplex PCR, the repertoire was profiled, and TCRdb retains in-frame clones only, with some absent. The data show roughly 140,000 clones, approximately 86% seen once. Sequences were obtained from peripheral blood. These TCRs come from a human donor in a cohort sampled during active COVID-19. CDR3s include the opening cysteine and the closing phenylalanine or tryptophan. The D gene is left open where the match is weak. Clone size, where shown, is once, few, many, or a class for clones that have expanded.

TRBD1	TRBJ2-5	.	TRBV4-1	TGCGCCAGCAGCCAAGATACAGGGGGGTTTGGAGAGACCCAGTACTTC	CASSQDTGGFGETQYF
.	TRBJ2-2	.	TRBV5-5	TGTGCCAGCAGCTTGGGCTCTAACAGAATCACCGGGGAGCTGTTTTTT	CASSLGSNRITGELFF
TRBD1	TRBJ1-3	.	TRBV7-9	TGTGCCAGCAGCCCGACAGGGAGAAACACCATATATTTT	CASSPTGRNTIYF
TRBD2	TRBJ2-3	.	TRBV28	TGTGCCAGCACCCGGACTAGCGGGAGGGATACGCAGTATTTT	CASTRTSGRDTQYF
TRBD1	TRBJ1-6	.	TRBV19	TGTGCCAGTAGTGGGGGGACAGTAGGATCACCCCTCCACTTT	CASSGGTVGSPLHF
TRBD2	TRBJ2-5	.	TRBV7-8	TGTGCCAGCAGCTTACTTGGTAGCGGGAGGGCCCGGGAGACCCAGTACTTC	CASSLLGSGRARETQYF
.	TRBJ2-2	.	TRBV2	TGTGCCAGCAGTGAAGCTAGCCTAACCGGGGAGCTGTTTTTT	CASSEASLTGELFF
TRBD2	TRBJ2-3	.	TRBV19	TGTGCCAGTAGTATTAGCGGGGGAAGAGATACGCAGTATTTT	CASSISGGRDTQYF
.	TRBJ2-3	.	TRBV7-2	TGTGCCAGCAGCTTAGGGGGGCCCACAGATACGCAGTATTTT	CASSLGGPTDTQYF
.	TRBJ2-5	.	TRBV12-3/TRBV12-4	TGTGCCAGCAGCGTGCAGGGGCAGCGGACCCAGTACTTC	CASSVQGQRTQYF
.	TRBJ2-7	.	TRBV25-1	TGTGCCAGCTCGAGAACGGGATCCCTCTACGAGCAGTACTTC	CASSRTGSLYEQYF
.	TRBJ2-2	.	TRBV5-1	TGCGCCAGCAGCTTAGGAGGGATCAGGAACACCGGGGAGCTGTTTTTT	CASSLGGIRNTGELFF
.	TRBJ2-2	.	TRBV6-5	TGTGCCAGCACCGCCGAGAGGAGTTACACCGGGGAGCTGTTTTTT	CASTAERSYTGELFF
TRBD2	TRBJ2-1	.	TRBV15	TGTGCCACCAGTCCTCCAAAGGTAACTAGCGGGAGTCCCAGGGAGCAGTTCTTC	CATSPPKVTSGSPREQFF
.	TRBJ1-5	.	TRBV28	TGTGCCAGCACCGCCGGGGTAGGCAATCAGCCCCAGCATTTT	CASTAGVGNQPQHF
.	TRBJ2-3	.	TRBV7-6	TGTGCCAGCAGCGCTCCCGTGGCAGGCGAATACACAGATACGCAGTATTTT	CASSAPVAGEYTDTQYF
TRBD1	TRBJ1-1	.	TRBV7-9	TGTGCCAGCAGCACAGGGGGGCGAACTGAAGCTTTCTTT	CASSTGGRTEAFF
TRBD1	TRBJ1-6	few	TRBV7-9	TGTGCCAGCAGCTTTGACACAGGGGCGGGTTCACCCCTCCACTTT	CASSFDTGAGSPLHF
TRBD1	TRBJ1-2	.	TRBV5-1	TGCGCCAGCAGCGCCGGGACAGACTATGGCTACACCTTC	CASSAGTDYGYTF
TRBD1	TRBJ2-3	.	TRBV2	TGTGCCAGCAGTGAATCAGGGACAGCCTCTAGCACAGATACGCAGTATTTT	CASSESGTASSTDTQYF
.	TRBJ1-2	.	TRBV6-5	TGTGCCAGCAGTTACACTCCTGGGGACAATTCTGGCTACACCTTC	CASSYTPGDNSGYTF
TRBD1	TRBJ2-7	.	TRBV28	TGTGCCAGCAGCTCCACGACCGGGACAGGGGAGTACGAGCAGTACTTC	CASSSTTGTGEYEQYF
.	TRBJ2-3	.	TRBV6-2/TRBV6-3	TGTGCCAGCAGTTATGTCTTCCTGGCTAGCACAGATACGCAGTATTTT	CASSYVFLASTDTQYF
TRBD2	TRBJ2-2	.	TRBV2	TGTGCCAGCAAGACTAGCGGGAGTTACACCGGGGAGCTGTTTTTT	CASKTSGSYTGELFF
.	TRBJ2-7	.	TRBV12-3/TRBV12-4	TGTGCCAGCAGTCAAACCGTACCCGGCGAGCAGTACTTC	CASSQTVPGEQYF
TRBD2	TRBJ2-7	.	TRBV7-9	TGTGCCAGCAGCCGGAGCGGGGCCCCCCCCCACGAGCAGTACTTC	CASSRSGAPPHEQYF
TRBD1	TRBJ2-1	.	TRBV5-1	TGCGCCAGCAGCTCAAACAGGGGCGATGAGCAGTTCTTC	CASSSNRGDEQFF
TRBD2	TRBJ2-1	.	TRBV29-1	TGCAGCGTGTCCGGGACTAGGCTATACAATGAGCAGTTCTTC	CSVSGTRLYNEQFF
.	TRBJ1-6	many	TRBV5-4	TGTGCCAGCAGCTTGGTGACAGGCGCCGGGCCCCTCCACTTT	CASSLVTGAGPLHF
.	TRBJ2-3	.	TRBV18	TGTGCCAGCTCACCTGGAGGGAGTGGCGCAGATACGCAGTATTTT	CASSPGGSGADTQYF
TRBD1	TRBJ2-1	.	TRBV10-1	TGCGCCAGCAGTGACTACGGACAGGGTCTAGACAATGAGCAGTTCTTC	CASSDYGQGLDNEQFF
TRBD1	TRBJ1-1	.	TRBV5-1	TGCGCCAGCAGCTTGGGGGACAGGGACGGCACTGAAGCTTTCTTT	CASSLGDRDGTEAFF
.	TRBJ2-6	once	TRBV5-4	TGTGCCAGCAGCCGACAGGCCTCTGGGGCCAACGTCCTGACTTTC	CASSRQASGANVLTF
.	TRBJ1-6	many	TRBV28	TGTGCCAGCAGTTTACGTCAGGGAAAGTATTCACCCCTCCACTTT	CASSLRQGKYSPLHF
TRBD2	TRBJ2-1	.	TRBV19	TGTGCCAGTAACCCTACTAGCGGGGCCTACAATGAGCAGTTCTTC	CASNPTSGAYNEQFF
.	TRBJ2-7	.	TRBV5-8	TGTGCCAGCGTCCTACAGGGTACCTACGAGCAGTACTTC	CASVLQGTYEQYF
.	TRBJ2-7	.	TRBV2	TGTGCCAGCAGTGATATGATAAGGCGGTACGAGCAGTACTTC	CASSDMIRRYEQYF
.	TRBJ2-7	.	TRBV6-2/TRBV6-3	TGTGCCAGCAGTTATACGTGGAGGGTCGACGAGCAGTACTTC	CASSYTWRVDEQYF
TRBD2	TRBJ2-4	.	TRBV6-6	TGTGCCAGCAGTTACGGCCTAGCGGGAAACATTCAGTACTTC	CASSYGLAGNIQYF
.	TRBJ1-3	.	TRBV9	TGTGCCAGCAGCGAAGTGTCGGGGAGAAACACCATATATTTT	CASSEVSGRNTIYF
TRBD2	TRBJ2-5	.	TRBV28	TGTGCCAGCAGTATTAGCGGGAGGTGGGAGACCCAGTACTTC	CASSISGRWETQYF
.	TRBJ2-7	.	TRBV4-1	TGCGCCAGCAGCCAAGCGTCGGGTGGCTACGAGCAGTACTTC	CASSQASGGYEQYF
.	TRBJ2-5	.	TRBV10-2	TGCGCCAGCAGTGAGTCGCTGACAGCGCGGGAGACCCAGTACTTC	CASSESLTARETQYF
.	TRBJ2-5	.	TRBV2	TGTGCCAGCAGCAGGGGAGAGACCCAGTACTTC	CASSRGETQYF
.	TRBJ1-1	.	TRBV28	TGTGCCAGCAGCCGTGTCGCGCAGGCGACCGCGCATAACACTGAAGCTTTCTTT	CASSRVAQATAHNTEAFF
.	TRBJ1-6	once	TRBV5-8	TGTGCCAGCAGCTTGGTAGCGGCTAATTCACCCCTCCACTTT	CASSLVAANSPLHF
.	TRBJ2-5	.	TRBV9	TGTGCCAGCAGCGGGCGGGGCAGGGTCGGGTTTCTGGAGACCCAGTACTTC	CASSGRGRVGFLETQYF
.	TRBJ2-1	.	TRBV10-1	TGCGCCAGCAGTGAGTCTTCAGACTACAATGAGCAGTTCTTC	CASSESSDYNEQFF
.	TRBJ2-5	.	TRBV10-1	TGCGCTTCAGCAAAGTCGGTCGAGGGGACCCAGTACTTC	CASAKSVEGTQYF
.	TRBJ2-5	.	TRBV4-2	TGTGCCAGCAGCCAAGAACGGGGCCAAGAGACCCAGTACTTC	CASSQERGQETQYF
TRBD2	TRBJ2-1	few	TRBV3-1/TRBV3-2	TGTGCCAGCAAGACAGGAGGACTAGCGGTACAAAATGAGCAGTTCTTC	CASKTGGLAVQNEQFF